This T cell receptor beta chain was sequenced in a study of T-cell reconstitution after alpha-beta-depleted transplantation in children. Study-wide results and limits: Newly produced T cells mostly accounted for T-cell counts and diversity one year post-transplant.

The TCRbeta library incorporated unique molecular identifiers. Each CDR3 protein gets one entry after TCRdb re-called the PCR reads with MiXCR. The sample shows just over 950,000 distinct CDR3 sequences, around 30% of them seen only once. With regard to this clonotype: The antigen remains unidentified.

The source is a boy younger than two who had a stem cell transplant for SCID, so the T cells may come from the graft donor. Material: PBMCs, mostly from graft donor cells, obtained 360 days after TCRalphabeta/CD19-depleted stem cell transplant.

Here the CDR3 DNA reads TGTGCCAGCAGTTTAGGGCTAGTCGGGGCCCATGCACCCATGAACACTGAAGCTTTCTTT. Protein: CASSLGLVGAHAPMNTEAFF. J is TRBJ1-1 and V is TRBV12-3 or TRBV12-4; tentatively, D is TRBD1 (5 bases). The CDR3 is made up of 20 amino acids. The V end lost 1 base, the J end lost 0 bases, and 24 bases lay between the germline ends.